Shown below are 32 T cell receptor beta chains from a single sample sequenced in a study of identifying expanded T cells in peripheral blood. Clones were sequenced by immunoSEQ multiplex PCR, and TCRdb holds only the in-frame ones, with some missing. The sample contains approximately 85,000 clones, 84% of which appear only once. Sequenced: blood. All receptors derive from a person aged 18 to 70 in good health.

This chain connects TRBV15 to TRBJ1-4; tentatively, D is TRBD1 (5 bases). V was shortened by 0 bases and J by 8 bases, with 7 bases between the two germline ends. The CDR3 length is 13 residues. Germline CDR1 LNHNV, CDR2 YYDKDF (reference sequence). The CDR3 loop reads CATSRDRAEKLFF. CDR3 DNA: TGTGCCACCAGCAGAGACAGGGCGGAAAAACTGTTTTTT.

This clone occurred once. This chain connects TRBV13 to TRBJ2-3; D not resolved. This CDR3 has 14 amino acids. From germline, CDR1 is PRHDT and CDR2 FYEKMQ (reference sequence). Trimming pared 2 bases from V and 5 bases from J, leaving 11 bases between. The CDR3 protein is CASSLRGGVDTQYF. The CDR3 DNA reads TGTGCCAGCAGCTTACGCGGTGGGGTAGATACGCAGTATTTT.

This chain uses TRBV30 with TRBJ1-2; D is unclear. Germline V gene lookup returns CDR1 GTSNPN and CDR2 SVGIG (reference sequence). Trimming pared 1 base from V and 4 bases from J, leaving 13 bases between. The CDR3 is 14 amino acids. Written as DNA, the CDR3 is TGTGCCTGGAGTGGGGCAGGACCTTTCTATGGCTACACCTTC. It encodes CAWSGAGPFYGYTF.

The gene calls are TRBV28 and TRBJ2-7, with a tentative D call TRBD2 (6 bases). V was shortened by 2 bases and J by 2 bases, with 19 bases between the two germline ends. The germline V gene has CDR1 MDHEN and CDR2 SYDVKM. The length of the CDR3 is 17 residues. CDR3 DNA sequence: TGTGCCAGCAGTTTACTGGCGGGATATGAGAGGGCCTACGAGCAGTACTTC. Amino acids: CASSLLAGYERAYEQYF.

This clone showed up just a few times. The chain uses TRBV7-3 and TRBJ2-7; 15 positions match TRBD2. Germline V gene sequence: CDR1 SGHTA, CDR2 FQGTGA. V dropped 3 bases and J dropped 2; count of bases not matched to a gene: 5. The CDR3 is 17 amino acids. CDR3 coding DNA: TGTGCCAGCAGCTTCTTGGGACTAGCGGGAGGAACCTACGAGCAGTACTTC. It yields the protein CASSFLGLAGGTYEQYF.

This chain connects TRBV7-2 to TRBJ2-2; TRBD1 matches at 8 bases. Germline values: CDR1 SGHTA, CDR2 FQGNSA. Trimming took 4 bases from V and 5 from J; bases not matched to a gene: 6. This CDR3 comprises 15 residues. The CDR3 region is CASSSRDRLTGELFF. CDR3 sequence (DNA): TGTGCCAGCAGCTCCCGGGACAGGTTGACCGGGGAGCTGTTTTTT.

The chain has TRBV11-3 and TRBJ2-3; D is possibly TRBD1 or TRBD2 (5 bases each). CDR3 length: 14 amino acids. V was cut by 5 bases and J by 6 bases, with 15 bases left in between. CDR1 and CDR2 (germline): SGHNT, YENEEA. CDR3 amino acids: CASSPRDLSDTQYF. The CDR3 region has the DNA TGTGCCAGCAGCCCTCGGGACCTATCGGATACGCAGTATTTT.

V and J are TRBV5-1 and TRBJ1-1; no clear D gene. Trimming took off 3 bases at V and 8 bases at J, with 14 bases between the two ends. CDR1 SGHRS and CDR2 YFSETQ come from the germline V gene. There are 13 residues in the CDR3. CDR3 amino acids: CASSYREGREAFF. The CDR3 region has the DNA TGCGCCAGCAGCTATAGGGAAGGTAGGGAAGCTTTCTTT.

The J gene is TRBJ1-3, the V gene TRBV9; TRBD1 matches at 7 bases. J was trimmed by 0 bases and V by 0 bases; bases with no gene match: 9. CDR3 length: 18 amino acids. Looked up from germline, CDR1 is SGDLS and CDR2 is YYNGEE. Written as DNA, the CDR3 is TGTGCCAGCAGCGTAGGAGGACAGGACATCACCTCTGGAAACACCATATATTTT. This encodes CASSVGGQDITSGNTIYF.

The rearrangement uses TRBV5-1 and TRBJ2-7, with 13 bases aligning to TRBD2. The V and J ends lost 5 bases and 5 bases, in that order; junction bases with no gene match: 7. CDR1 is SGHRS and CDR2 is YFSETQ in the germline V gene. The CDR3 length is 15 residues. The CDR3: CASRDGLAGADEQYF. CDR3 sequence (DNA): TGCGCCAGCAGAGACGGACTAGCGGGAGCTGACGAGCAGTACTTC. The full variable domain, with the rest looked up from reference TRBV5-1 and TRBJ2-7, is KAGVTQTPRYLIKTRGQQVTLSCSPISGHRSVSWYQQTPGQGLQFLFEYFSETQRNKGNFPGRFSGRQFSNSRSEMNVSTLELGDSALYLCASRDGLAGADEQYFGPGTRLTVT.

This rearrangement joins TRBV7-2 to TRBJ2-7; D is perhaps TRBD1 or TRBD2 (5 bases each). The germline V and J ends were trimmed by 4 bases and 0 bases, with 13 bases remaining between them. The V gene's germline CDR1 is SGHTA and CDR2 FQGNSA. The length of the CDR3 is 15 residues. Here the CDR3 reads CASSSTGTDSYEQYF. DNA of the CDR3: TGTGCCAGCAGCTCAACCGGGACGGACTCCTACGAGCAGTACTTC.

The chain links TRBV19 to TRBJ1-2; D remains ambiguous. V was shortened by 1 base and J by 4 bases, with 13 bases between the two germline ends. Germline V gives CDR1 LNHDA, CDR2 SQIVND (reference sequence). The CDR3 runs to 15 residues. CDR3 region: CASSIGVSWSYGYTF. The CDR3 DNA follows: TGTGCCAGTAGTATAGGGGTCAGTTGGAGCTATGGCTACACCTTC. The full variable domain, in which reference TRBV19 and TRBJ1-2 provide the parts outside the CDR3, is DGGITQSPKYLFRKEGQNVTLSCEQNLNHDAMYWYRQDPGQGLRLIYYSQIVNDFQKGDIAEGYSVSREKKESFPLTVTSAQKNPTAFYLCASSIGVSWSYGYTFGSGTRLTVV.

The J gene is TRBJ1-2, the V gene TRBV30; the match to TRBD1 covers 8 bases. Germline trimming cut 6 bases from V and 8 bases from J; bases unmatched to any gene: 11. The V gene's germline CDR1 is GTSNPN and CDR2 SVGIG (reference sequence). The CDR3 has 13 residues. Here the CDR3 DNA reads TGTGCCTGCATTACCAGGGGGCGCTGGGGCTACACCTTC. This gives the protein CACITRGRWGYTF.

The V call is TRBV5-1, the J call TRBJ2-3, with D possibly matching TRBD2 (6 bases). The germline V and J ends were trimmed by 4 bases and 0 bases, with 12 bases remaining between them. In germline, CDR1 is SGHRS, CDR2 YFSETQ. The CDR3 has 15 amino acids. The CDR3 region is CASSSGFPSTDTQYF. The CDR3 DNA reads as TGCGCCAGCAGCAGCGGGTTTCCGAGCACAGATACGCAGTATTTT.

This chain links TRBV28 with TRBJ2-1; D gene ambiguous. This CDR3 is built from 11 residues. V was shortened by 6 bases and J by 9 bases, with 9 bases between the two germline ends. Germline V gene lookup returns CDR1 MDHEN and CDR2 SYDVKM. Here the CDR3 DNA reads TGTGCCAGCAGCCCCTCCAGTGAGCAGTTCTTC. It encodes CASSPSSEQFF. The whole variable domain, remainder taken from reference TRBV28 and TRBJ2-1, is DVKVTQSSRYLVKRTGEKVFLECVQDMDHENMFWYRQDPGLGLRLIYFSYDVKMKEKGDIPEGYSVSREKKERFSLILESASTNQTSMYLCASSPSSEQFFGPGTRLTVL.

This clone was picked up one time. The gene calls are TRBV11-2 and TRBJ2-2; 8 bases fit TRBD1. The V segment lost 5 bases and the J segment 2 bases; nucleotides outside the gene matches: 7. Per the germline V gene, CDR1 is SGHAT and CDR2 is FQNNGV. CDR3 length equals 16 residues. The CDR3 protein is CASSQGAGANTGELFF. Written as DNA, the CDR3 is TGTGCCAGCAGCCAGGGGGCAGGGGCAAACACCGGGGAGCTGTTTTTT. Filled out from reference TRBV11-2 and TRBJ2-2, the complete variable domain reads EAGVAQSPRYKIIEKRQSVAFWCNPISGHATLYWYQQILGQGPKLLIQFQNNGVVDDSQLPKDRFSAERLKGVDSTLKIQPAKLEDSAVYLCASSQGAGANTGELFFGEGSRLTVL.

This clone appeared once. The CDR3 DNA reads TGTGCCAGCAGCTTAGGCCCAGGGAGTGGGGAGCTGTTTTTT. It yields the protein CASSLGPGSGELFF. V is TRBV13 and J is TRBJ2-2; D is possibly TRBD1 or TRBD2 (5 bases each). Germline assignment: CDR1 PRHDT and CDR2 FYEKMQ (reference sequence). Deletions cut 0 bases from V and 8 bases from J, with 10 bases between. The CDR3 has 14 residues.

J is TRBJ2-7 and V is TRBV28; either TRBD1 or TRBD2 may fit D (5 bases each). Germline V lookup: CDR1 MDHEN, CDR2 SYDVKM. V was shortened by 7 bases and J by 6 bases, with 16 bases between the two germline ends. The CDR3 loop spans 13 amino acids. Here the CDR3 DNA reads TGTGCCAGCAAATCCCAGGGACGGGGCGAGCAGTACTTC. It is translated as CASKSQGRGEQYF.

Here the CDR3 reads CASTPSGGVTEAFF. The CDR3 bases are TGTGCCAGCACCCCATCGGGGGGGGTAACTGAAGCTTTCTTT. The chain links TRBV7-2 to TRBJ1-1; possible D gene TRBD1, 5 bases. Germline assignment: CDR1 SGHTA and CDR2 FQGNSA. The ends were cut back, 7 bases at V and 5 bases at J, with 17 bases in the middle. This CDR3 has 14 residues.

A few counts support this clone. The chain combines TRBV19 with TRBJ1-1; no clear D. The CDR3 extends over 15 amino acids. With 8 bases removed from V and 6 bases from J, the gap between germline ends came to 22 bases. Per the germline V gene, CDR1 is LNHDA and CDR2 is SQIVND (reference sequence). The CDR3, as DNA: TGTGCCAGTGAGGCAAGGCAGCTCGCCTCCCCTGAAGCTTTCTTT. Translating gives CASEARQLASPEAFF.

The chain links TRBV30 to TRBJ1-2; 10 bases are shared with TRBD1. V shed 7 bases, J shed 12 bases, and the junction held 14 bases outside the gene matches. CDR3 length equals 13 residues. Germline V lookup: CDR1 GTSNPN, CDR2 SVGIG (reference sequence). The CDR3 is CASAWTGGGSDTF. The DNA for the CDR3 is TGTGCCTCAGCTTGGACAGGGGGAGGTTCGGACACCTTC.

The V and J genes are TRBV6-6 and TRBJ2-5; D unclear. This CDR3 has 14 amino acids. V lost 6 bases to trimming and J lost 5 bases, with 16 bases between them. Germline V gene lookup returns CDR1 MNHNY and CDR2 SVGAGI (reference sequence). The CDR3 DNA sequence: TGTGCCAGCAGACCCCCCTCCCGGCCGGAGACCCAGTACTTC. Amino acid sequence: CASRPPSRPETQYF.

The V and J genes are TRBV19 and TRBJ2-7, with D perhaps given as TRBD1 or TRBD2 (5 bases each). This CDR3 has 14 amino acids. CDR1 and CDR2 (germline): LNHDA, SQIVND (reference sequence). V lost 10 bases and J 4 bases, leaving 20 bases between the germline ends. CDR3 bases: TGTGCCACCACCGAGGGAGTAGGGGCATACGAGCAGTACTTC. It yields the protein CATTEGVGAYEQYF.

The chain uses TRBV29-1 and TRBJ2-2; D is possibly TRBD2 (6 bases). Deletions cut 2 bases from V and 6 bases from J, with 10 bases between. Looked up from germline, CDR1 is SQVTM and CDR2 is ANQGSEA. This CDR3 contains 13 residues. Here the CDR3 reads CSVERSGPGELFF. CDR3 in DNA: TGCAGCGTTGAACGTAGCGGTCCCGGGGAGCTGTTTTTT.

The V call is TRBV11-1, the J call TRBJ2-5, with a weak D call TRBD2 (6 bases). Germline lookup yields CDR1 SGHAT and CDR2 FQDESV (reference sequence). CDR3 size: 14 residues. Between the trimmed V and J ends, which lost 2 bases and 1 base, there was a span of 8 bases. The CDR3 nucleotides read TGTGCCAGCAGCTTATTTAGCGGCCAAGAGACCCAGTACTTC. Its translation: CASSLFSGQETQYF.

Notes on this clone: Germline and junction disagree at one end, which may indicate a read error. The chain links TRBV7-2 to TRBJ2-6; 9 nucleotides agree with TRBD1. The CDR3 is 14 amino acids. The germline V gene encodes CDR1 SGHTA and CDR2 FQGNSA. The CDR3 coding sequence is TGTGCCAGCAGCCCACCGGGACAGGGAAGTCAATCGGCTTTC. Its protein is CASSPPGQGSQSAF.

This chain uses TRBV19 with TRBJ1-5; 11 nucleotides align to TRBD1. Unmatched junction bases numbered 6, after V lost 5 bases and J lost 0 bases. The CDR3 contains 17 residues. Germline loops: CDR1 LNHDA, CDR2 SQIVND (reference sequence). The CDR3 loop is CASSVGTGGTSNQPQHF. The CDR3 region has the DNA TGTGCCAGTAGTGTCGGGACAGGGGGAACTAGCAATCAGCCCCAGCATTTT.

The V gene is TRBV4-2, the J gene TRBJ2-2, with unresolved D. The germline gives CDR1 LGHNA, CDR2 YNFKEQ. V lost 1 base and J lost 8, with 11 bases in between. The CDR3 covers 14 residues. The CDR3 is CASSQVGYQGELFF. The DNA of the CDR3 is TGTGCCAGCAGCCAAGTGGGATATCAAGGGGAGCTGTTTTTT.

The chain recombines TRBV19 with TRBJ2-7; no clear D gene. In germline, CDR1 is LNHDA, CDR2 SQIVND (reference sequence). The V gene lost 5 bases and the J gene lost 7 bases, with 15 bases spanning the gap. This CDR3 is built from 13 residues. CDR3 region: CASSEERSSEQYF. DNA for the CDR3: TGTGCCAGTAGTGAGGAACGGAGTTCGGAGCAGTACTTC.

The chain links TRBV11-1 to TRBJ2-1; tentative D call: TRBD1 (5 bases). The CDR3 loop spans 15 amino acids. CDR1 is SGHAT, CDR2 FQDESV, per germline (reference sequence). V was pared by 7 bases and J by 5 bases, with 18 bases between. DNA of the CDR3: TGTGCCAGCACCCCCTTGGACACGACAAACAATGAGCAGTTCTTC. Its protein is CASTPLDTTNNEQFF.

The V and J genes are TRBV4-3 and TRBJ2-6; 10 nucleotides match TRBD2. Unmatched junction bases numbered 8, after V lost 2 bases and J lost 4 bases. Per germline, CDR1 LGHNA and CDR2 YSLEER. This CDR3 region has 18 residues. CDR3 DNA sequence: TGCGCCAGCAGCCAATTAGGCGGACTAGCGGCGGGGGCCAACGTCCTGACTTTC. Translating it yields CASSQLGGLAAGANVLTF.

A few counts support this clone. The J gene is TRBJ1-4, the V gene TRBV9; no clear D. V was clipped by 7 bases and J by 0 bases, with 13 bases between them. Germline assignment: CDR1 SGDLS and CDR2 YYNGEE. CDR3 size: 15 residues. Here the CDR3 DNA reads TGTGCCAGCTCAGAGGGCGATGCAACTAATGAAAAACTGTTTTTT. Residues: CASSEGDATNEKLFF.